What follows are 3 T cell receptor beta chains derived from one specimen sequenced in a study of neurological immune-mediated disorders (dated by TCRdb to between 2018 and 2021). The library was built by means of 5' RACE. TCRdb lists the instrument as Illumina HiSeq 2500. The raw public data were reprocessed by TCRdb itself: fastp quality trimming at Q25, MiXCR clonotype calling, in-frame beta chains only. CDR3 protein sequences are deduplicated, and each keeps its most common genes and DNA. The sample table records fewer than 110,000 distinct CDR3 sequences; approximately 10% of these occur just once. 3.1% of the sample belongs to the ten largest clones. This specimen's time point label, per the study, means: longitudinal time-point 3. Input material: PBMCs. The receptors originated from a female donor with HTLV-1-associated myelopathy (HAM/TSP).

In this sample, this clonotype turned up a few times. The chain has TRBV3-1 and TRBJ2-3; D remains ambiguous. The CDR3 extends over 15 amino acids. Germline-derived CDR1 and CDR2 are LGHDT and YNNKEL (reference sequence). The V and J ends lost 4 bases and 3 bases respectively, with 14 bases between them. Here the CDR3 reads CASSRGSQTTDTQYF. The CDR3 DNA is TGTGCCAGCAGCCGCGGAAGCCAAACTACAGATACGCAGTATTTT.

This clonotype was recorded many times. The chain combines TRBV29-1 with TRBJ2-7, with D possibly called TRBD1 or TRBD2 (6 bases each). Deletions cut 7 bases from V and 1 base from J, with 14 bases between. The CDR3 is 13 residues long. CDR1 and CDR2 (germline): SQVTM, ANQGSEA. CDR3 residues: CSARKGGSYEQYF. The CDR3 region has the DNA TGCAGCGCCCGAAAGGGGGGTTCCTACGAGCAGTACTTC.

This clonotype was recorded many times. The V call is TRBV7-9, the J call TRBJ2-3, with 8 bases fitting TRBD1. This CDR3 region has 16 residues. Germline V gene sequence: CDR1 SEHNR, CDR2 FQNEAQ (reference sequence). The J segment lost 6 bases and the V segment lost 0 bases, leaving 8 bases of the junction unmatched. As DNA, the CDR3 is TGTGCCAGCAGCTTAGCGTCCGCAGGGGGCAGGGATACGCAGTATTTT. It specifies CASSLASAGGRDTQYF.